These 20 T cell receptor beta chains were sequenced from one sample in a study of monozygotic twins with inflammatory bowel disease. TCRdb reprocessed the 5' RACE reads and reports one entry per CDR3 protein, with no DNA. Its listing shows under 200,000 distinct CDR3 sequences. Sequenced sample: blood. The origin of the receptors is a human donor with ulcerative colitis or Crohn's disease, or a healthy co-twin of an affected twin (not recorded which).

V and J are TRBV12-3 or TRBV12-4 and TRBJ1-1. The CDR3 contains 14 residues. CDR3 amino acids: CASSGPAANTEAFF.

The CDR3 is CAISGQVGDYGYTF. The V and J genes are TRBV10-3 and TRBJ1-2; TCRdb indicates TRBD1, and absent DNA this call remains unverified. Germline CDR1 reads ENHRY; CDR2 reads SYGVKD. This CDR3 region has 14 residues.

The V call is TRBV28, the J call TRBJ2-5. Germline V gene sequence: CDR1 MDHEN, CDR2 SYDVKM. The CDR3 sequence is 13 residues long. CDR3 amino acids: CASKRRREETQYF.

The chain is built from TRBV10-2 and TRBJ2-1; TCRdb's D call of TRBD2 is untestable without DNA. Germline CDR1 reads WSHSY; CDR2 reads SAAADI. There are 16 residues in the CDR3. CDR3: CASSEYSGRKYNEQFF.

V is TRBV28 and J is TRBJ2-1; TCRdb returns TRBD2, unconfirmable since there is no DNA. CDR3 size: 20 residues. Germline lookup yields CDR1 MDHEN and CDR2 SYDVKM. The CDR3 protein is CASSPKGMGRYWLTRDEQFF.

The J gene is TRBJ2-2, the V gene TRBV9. From germline, CDR1 is SGDLS and CDR2 YYNGEE. The CDR3 is made up of 15 amino acids. CDR3: CASSVKDENTGELFF.

The chain carries TRBV20-1 and TRBJ1-5. The CDR3 spans 13 residues. The germline gives CDR1 DFQATT, CDR2 SNEGSKA (reference sequence). CDR3 loop: CSARNGVSQPQHF.

V and J are TRBV28 and TRBJ2-7; TCRdb's D gene call, TRBD1, goes unchecked for lack of DNA. This CDR3 region has 15 residues. CDR1 and CDR2 from the germline V gene are MDHEN and SYDVKM. CDR3 sequence: CASSPRTGRVSEQYF. Full variable domain (missing parts from reference TRBV28 and TRBJ2-7): DVKVTQSSRYLVKRTGEKVFLECVQDMDHENMFWYRQDPGLGLRLIYFSYDVKMKEKGDIPEGYSVSREKKERFSLILESASTNQTSMYLCASSPRTGRVSEQYFGPGTRLTVT.

This rearrangement joins TRBV6-1 to TRBJ2-7; there is no DNA to check the TCRdb D call of TRBD2. CDR3 length equals 15 residues. Germline assignment: CDR1 MNHNS and CDR2 SASEGT. The CDR3 loop reads CASSVGTSGAYEQYF.

This chain uses TRBV12-3 or TRBV12-4 with TRBJ1-5; without DNA, the TCRdb call of TRBD1 cannot be checked. CDR3 length equals 15 residues. This CDR3 is CASSLGGFGNQPQHF.

CDR3 sequence: CASSLVSSGRGETQYF. The gene calls are TRBV5-1 and TRBJ2-5; without DNA, the TCRdb call of TRBD2 cannot be checked. CDR1 is SGHRS and CDR2 is YFSETQ in the germline V gene. This CDR3 has 16 residues.

The chain recombines TRBV5-1 with TRBJ2-2; TCRdb picks TRBD1, but there is no DNA to check that call. The CDR3 has 13 residues. CDR1 is SGHRS, CDR2 YFSETQ, per germline. The CDR3 loop reads CASSREGTGELFF.

The chain joins TRBV6-2 or TRBV6-3 to TRBJ2-4; checking the TCRdb D call of TRBD2 is not possible without DNA. The CDR3 loop spans 16 amino acids. The germline CDR1 and CDR2 sequences are MNHEY and SVGEGT. This CDR3 reads CASTLGGPLAKNIQYF.

The chain couples TRBV19 to TRBJ1-1; the TRBD1 assignment by TCRdb is unverifiable without DNA. Germline values: CDR1 LNHDA, CDR2 SQIVND (reference sequence). The CDR3 totals 14 residues. CDR3 in amino acids: CASSVRGRGTEAFF.

V and J are TRBV24-1 and TRBJ2-3; TCRdb gives TRBD2 as the D gene, but with no DNA this cannot be confirmed. CDR3 length: 15 residues. The germline V gene has CDR1 KGHDR and CDR2 SFDVKD. The CDR3 reads CATSDTSGIADTQYF.

This chain uses TRBV7-2 with TRBJ2-1; TCRdb's D gene call, TRBD2, goes unchecked for lack of DNA. Per germline, CDR1 SGHTA and CDR2 FQGNSA. The CDR3 covers 15 residues. This CDR3 reads CASSLESGPYGEQFF. Combining the CDR3 with reference TRBV7-2 and TRBJ2-1 gives the whole variable domain GAGVSQSPSNKVTEKGKDVELRCDPISGHTALYWYRQSLGQGLEFLIYFQGNSAPDKSGLPSDRFSAERTGGSVSTLTIQRTQQEDSAVYLCASSLESGPYGEQFFGPGTRLTVL.

This chain joins TRBV5-4 and TRBJ2-2; TCRdb selects TRBD2, and the lack of DNA leaves this call unchecked. Germline CDR1 and CDR2: SGHNT and YYREEE (reference sequence). The CDR3 runs 16 residues. Here the CDR3 reads CASSLEGGGYTGELFF.

The chain recombines TRBV5-4 with TRBJ2-7; TCRdb picks TRBD1, but there is no DNA to check that call. CDR3 length: 15 residues. Germline loops: CDR1 SGHNT, CDR2 YYREEE (reference sequence). This chain's CDR3 is CASSMPGPVRNEQYF.

This chain links TRBV29-1 with TRBJ1-1; TCRdb designates TRBD1, a call that cannot be tested without DNA. The germline V gene has CDR1 SQVTM and CDR2 ANQGSEA. This CDR3 contains 16 residues. This CDR3 reads CSVAGGTGGPNTEAFF.

CDR3 amino acids: CASSRDRGRETEAFF. The genes are TRBV12-3 or TRBV12-4 and TRBJ1-1; as DNA is missing, the TRBD1 call by TCRdb cannot be tested. The CDR3 covers 15 residues.